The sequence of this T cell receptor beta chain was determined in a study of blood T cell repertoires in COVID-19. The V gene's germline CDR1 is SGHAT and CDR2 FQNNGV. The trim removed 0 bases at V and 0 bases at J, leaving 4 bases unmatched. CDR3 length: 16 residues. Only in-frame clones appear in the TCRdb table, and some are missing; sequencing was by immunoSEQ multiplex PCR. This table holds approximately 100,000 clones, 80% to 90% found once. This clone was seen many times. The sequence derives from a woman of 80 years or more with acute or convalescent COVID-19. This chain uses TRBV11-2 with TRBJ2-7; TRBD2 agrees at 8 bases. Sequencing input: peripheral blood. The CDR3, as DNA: TGTGCCAGCAGCTTAGATCCCAGCGGGAGCTCCTACGAGCAGTACTTC. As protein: CASSLDPSGSSYEQYF. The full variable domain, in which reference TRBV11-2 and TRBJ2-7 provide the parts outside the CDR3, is EAGVAQSPRYKIIEKRQSVAFWCNPISGHATLYWYQQILGQGPKLLIQFQNNGVVDDSQLPKDRFSAERLKGVDSTLKIQPAKLEDSAVYLCASSLDPSGSSYEQYFGPGTRLTVT.